This TCR beta chain was captured in a study of cytomegalovirus exposure and HLA in healthy donors. Study findings and constraints: It was reportedly the case that the classifier diagnosed cytomegalovirus status with high specificity and sensitivity.

As regards this clone: Its specificity is not known.

Per germline, CDR1 SGHDT and CDR2 YYEEEE. J gave up 4 bases and V 5 bases, and 7 bases lay outside the gene matches. The CDR3 runs 15 residues. The study ran its PCR with 60 Vbeta and 13 Jbeta primers. Assay used: immunoSEQ multiplex PCR; TCRdb lists only in-frame clones, some missing. The profile covers about 200,000 clones, with 60% to 80% appearing a single time and 1.5% to 2% taken by the ten largest. J is TRBJ2-5 and V is TRBV5-6, with TRBD2 matching 11 bases. This sequence was found in a man younger than 30 in good health and CMV-seronegative. Sample: PBMCs. The CDR3 DNA follows: TGTGCCAGCAGGATGGGACTAGCGGAAGTAGAGACCCAGTACTTC. This sequence encodes CASRMGLAEVETQYF.